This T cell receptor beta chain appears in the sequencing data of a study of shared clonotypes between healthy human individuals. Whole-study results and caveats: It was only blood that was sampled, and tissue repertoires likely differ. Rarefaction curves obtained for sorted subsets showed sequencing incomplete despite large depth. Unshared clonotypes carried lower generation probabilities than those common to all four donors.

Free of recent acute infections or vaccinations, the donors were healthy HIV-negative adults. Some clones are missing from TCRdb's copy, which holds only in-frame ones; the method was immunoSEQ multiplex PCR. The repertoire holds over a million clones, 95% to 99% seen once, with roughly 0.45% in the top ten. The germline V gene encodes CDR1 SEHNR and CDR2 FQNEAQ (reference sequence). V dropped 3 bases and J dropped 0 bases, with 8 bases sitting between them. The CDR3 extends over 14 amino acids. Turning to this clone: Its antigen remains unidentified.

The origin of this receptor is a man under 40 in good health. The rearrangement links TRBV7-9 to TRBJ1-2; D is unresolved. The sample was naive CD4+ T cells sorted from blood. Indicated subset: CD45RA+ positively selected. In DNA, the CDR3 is TGTGCCAGCAGCTTTGGAGAGGCTAACTATGGCTACACCTTC. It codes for CASSFGEANYGYTF.